This TCR beta chain was identified in a study of T cells expressing NK-cell markers. Remarks on this clonotype: Its target is unknown.

CDR3 length equals 19 residues. Per the germline V gene, CDR1 is LGHNA and CDR2 is YNFKEQ. One entry per CDR3 protein, without DNA, is what TCRdb gives after re-calling the 5' RACE reads. In total, the table holds a few hundred thousand distinct CDR3 sequences. Findings and limits, study-wide: In a group of about six donors, dominant NKG2C+ clonotypes represented 1.0-7.0% of CD8+ T cells.

The sample taken for sequencing was blood T cells: a sorted CD56 or NKG2C T cell subset, CD4+ or CD8+ T cells, or bulk PBMC T cells (not recorded which). This sequence originates from a man aged 18-70 years in good health. This chain connects TRBV4-2 to TRBJ2-1; TCRdb's D gene call, TRBD1, goes unchecked for lack of DNA. CDR3 residues: CASSQHRSGTSRQYNEQFF.